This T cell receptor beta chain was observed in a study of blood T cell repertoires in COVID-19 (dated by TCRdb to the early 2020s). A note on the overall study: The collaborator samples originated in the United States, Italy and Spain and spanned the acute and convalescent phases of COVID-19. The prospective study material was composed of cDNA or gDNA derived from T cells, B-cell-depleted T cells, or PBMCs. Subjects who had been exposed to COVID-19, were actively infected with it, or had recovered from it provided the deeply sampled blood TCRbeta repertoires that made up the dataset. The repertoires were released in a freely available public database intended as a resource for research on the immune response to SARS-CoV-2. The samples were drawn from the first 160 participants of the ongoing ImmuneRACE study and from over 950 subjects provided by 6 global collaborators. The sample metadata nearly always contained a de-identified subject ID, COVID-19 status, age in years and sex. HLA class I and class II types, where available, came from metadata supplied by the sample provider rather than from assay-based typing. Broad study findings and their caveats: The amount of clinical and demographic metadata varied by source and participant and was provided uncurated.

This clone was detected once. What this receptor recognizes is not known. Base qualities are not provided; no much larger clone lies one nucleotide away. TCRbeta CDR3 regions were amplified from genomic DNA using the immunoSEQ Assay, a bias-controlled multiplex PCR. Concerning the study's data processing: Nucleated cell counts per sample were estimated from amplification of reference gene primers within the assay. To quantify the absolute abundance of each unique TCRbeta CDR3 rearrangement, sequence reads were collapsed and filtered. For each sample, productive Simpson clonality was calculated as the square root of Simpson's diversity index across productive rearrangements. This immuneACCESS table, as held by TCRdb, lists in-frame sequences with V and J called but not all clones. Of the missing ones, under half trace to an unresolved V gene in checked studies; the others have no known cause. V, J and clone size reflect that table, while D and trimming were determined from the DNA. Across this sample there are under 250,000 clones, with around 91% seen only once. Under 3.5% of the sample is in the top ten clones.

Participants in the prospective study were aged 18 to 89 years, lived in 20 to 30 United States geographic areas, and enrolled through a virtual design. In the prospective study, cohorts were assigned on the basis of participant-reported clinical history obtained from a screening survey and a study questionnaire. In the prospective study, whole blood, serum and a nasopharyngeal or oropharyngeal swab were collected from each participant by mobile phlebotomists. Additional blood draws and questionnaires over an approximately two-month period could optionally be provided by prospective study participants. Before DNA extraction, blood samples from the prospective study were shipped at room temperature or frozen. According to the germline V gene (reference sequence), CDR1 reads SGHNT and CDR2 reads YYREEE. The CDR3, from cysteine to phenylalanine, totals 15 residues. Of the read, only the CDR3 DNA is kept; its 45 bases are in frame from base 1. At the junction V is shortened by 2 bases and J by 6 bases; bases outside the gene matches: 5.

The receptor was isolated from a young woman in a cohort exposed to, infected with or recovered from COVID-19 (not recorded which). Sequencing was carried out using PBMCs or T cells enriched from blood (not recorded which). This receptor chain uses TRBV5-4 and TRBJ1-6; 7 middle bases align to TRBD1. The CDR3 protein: CASSLGTGVNSPLHF. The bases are TGTGCCAGCAGCTTAGGCACAGGGGTTAATTCACCCCTCCACTTT.